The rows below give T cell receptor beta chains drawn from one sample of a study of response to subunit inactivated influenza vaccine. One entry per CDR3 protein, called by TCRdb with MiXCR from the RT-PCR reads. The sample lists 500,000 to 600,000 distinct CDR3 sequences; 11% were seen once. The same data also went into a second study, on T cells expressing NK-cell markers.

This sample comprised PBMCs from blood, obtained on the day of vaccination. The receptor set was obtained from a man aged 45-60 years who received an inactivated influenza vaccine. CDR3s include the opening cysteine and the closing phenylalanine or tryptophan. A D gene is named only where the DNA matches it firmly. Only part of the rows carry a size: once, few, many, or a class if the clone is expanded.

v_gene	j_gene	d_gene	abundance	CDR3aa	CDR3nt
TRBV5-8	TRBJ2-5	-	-	CASSLVIVRETQYF	TGTGCCAGCAGCTTGGTAATCGTGAGGGAGACCCAGTACTTC
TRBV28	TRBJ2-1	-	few	CASSYTGIEQFF	TGTGCCAGCAGTTATACAGGAATTGAGCAGTTCTTC
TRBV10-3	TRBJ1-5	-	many	CATNPSMLTDQPQHF	TGTGCCACCAACCCATCCATGTTAACTGATCAGCCCCAGCATTTT
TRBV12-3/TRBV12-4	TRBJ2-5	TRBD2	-	CASGRAGVETQYF	TGTGCCAGCGGACGAGCGGGAGTGGAGACCCAGTACTTC
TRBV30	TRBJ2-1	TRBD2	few	CAWSPRLAGDAYNEQFF	TGTGCCTGGAGCCCCCGACTAGCGGGGGATGCCTACAATGAGCAGTTCTTC
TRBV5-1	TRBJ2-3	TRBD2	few	CASSLGSGRIDTQYF	TGCGCCAGCAGCTTGGGTAGCGGGAGGATAGATACGCAGTATTTT
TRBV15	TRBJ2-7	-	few	CATSRVPRTDRISYEQYF	TGTGCCACCAGCAGAGTCCCGAGGACAGACCGTATCTCCTACGAGCAGTACTTC
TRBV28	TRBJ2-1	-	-	CASTFSGTPYNEQFF	TGTGCCAGCACCTTTTCCGGGACTCCGTACAATGAGCAGTTCTTC
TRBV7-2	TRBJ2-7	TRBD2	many	CASSPLTGGTYEQYF	TGTGCCAGCAGCCCCCTAACGGGGGGGACCTACGAGCAGTACTTC
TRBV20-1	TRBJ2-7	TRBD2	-	CSARDSYSGGLYEQYF	TGCAGTGCTAGAGATTCCTATTCGGGAGGGCTCTACGAGCAGTACTTC
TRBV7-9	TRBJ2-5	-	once	CASSFTNPETQYF	TGTGCCAGCAGCTTCACCAACCCAGAGACCCAGTACTTC
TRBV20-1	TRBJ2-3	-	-	CSASGWPNTDTQYF	TGCAGTGCTAGTGGCTGGCCAAACACAGATACGCAGTATTTT
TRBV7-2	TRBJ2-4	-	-	CASRSDRPPAKNIQYF	TGTGCCAGCAGATCTGACAGGCCACCAGCCAAAAACATTCAGTACTTC
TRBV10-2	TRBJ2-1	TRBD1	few	CASSGTARNEQFF	TGCGCCAGCAGCGGGACAGCCCGCAATGAGCAGTTCTTC
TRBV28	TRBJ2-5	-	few	CASSPETEQETQYF	TGTGCCAGCAGTCCCGAGACAGAACAAGAGACCCAGTACTTC
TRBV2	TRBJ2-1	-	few	CASSDTTKGFF	TGTGCCAGCAGTGATACGACCAAGGGGTTCTTC
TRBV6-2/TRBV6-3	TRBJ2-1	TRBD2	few	CASSYSASGTQFF	TGTGCCAGCAGTTACTCGGCTAGCGGGACGCAGTTCTTC
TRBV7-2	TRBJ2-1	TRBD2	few	CASSRSGRANNEQFF	TGTGCCAGCAGCCGGAGCGGGAGGGCCAACAATGAGCAGTTCTTC
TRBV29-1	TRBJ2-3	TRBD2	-	CSVIAGGARTPDTQYF	TGCAGCGTGATAGCGGGAGGAGCAAGAACTCCAGATACGCAGTATTTT
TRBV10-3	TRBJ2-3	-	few	CAISDSVFSQYF	TGTGCCATCAGTGACTCGGTGTTTTCGCAGTATTTT
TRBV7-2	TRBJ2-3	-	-	CASSFPTTYTQYF	TGTGCCAGCAGCTTCCCGACAACATATACGCAGTATTTT
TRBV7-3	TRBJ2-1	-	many	CASSFLNNEQFF	TGTGCCAGCAGCTTCCTTAACAATGAGCAGTTCTTC
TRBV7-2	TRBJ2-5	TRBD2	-	CASSPGRLAAQETQYF	TGTGCCAGCAGCCCGGGCAGACTAGCGGCGCAAGAGACCCAGTACTTC
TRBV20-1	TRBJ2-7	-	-	CSATRGGGSTYEQYF	TGCAGTGCCACGCGAGGAGGGGGGAGCACCTACGAGCAGTACTTC
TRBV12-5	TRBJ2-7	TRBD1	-	CASGFGRDRGAYEQYF	TGTGCTAGTGGTTTCGGGCGGGACAGGGGGGCCTACGAGCAGTACTTC
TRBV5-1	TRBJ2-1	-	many	CASSDRDNSYNEQFF	TGCGCCAGCAGCGACCGGGACAACTCCTACAATGAGCAGTTCTTC
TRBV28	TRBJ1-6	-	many	CASSFRDISYYNSPLHF	TGTGCCAGCAGTTTCCGAGACATTTCATACTATAATTCACCCCTCCACTTT
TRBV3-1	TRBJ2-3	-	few	CASSQGPADTQYF	TGTGCCAGCAGCCAAGGCCCGGCAGATACGCAGTATTTT
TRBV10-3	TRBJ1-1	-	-	CAISRKFGNTEAFF	TGTGCCATCAGTCGTAAATTTGGGAACACTGAAGCTTTCTTT
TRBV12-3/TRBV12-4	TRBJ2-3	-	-	CASALGGWTDTQYF	TGTGCCAGCGCCTTAGGAGGCTGGACAGATACGCAGTATTTT
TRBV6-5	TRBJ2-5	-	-	CASSYLGEWETQYF	TGTGCCAGCAGTTACCTAGGGGAGTGGGAGACCCAGTACTTC
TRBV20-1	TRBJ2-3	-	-	CSANRDGSSTDTQYF	TGCAGTGCCAACCGGGACGGCTCTAGCACAGATACGCAGTATTTT
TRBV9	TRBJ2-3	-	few	CASSVESGSTDTQYF	TGTGCCAGCAGCGTAGAATCAGGAAGCACAGATACGCAGTATTTT
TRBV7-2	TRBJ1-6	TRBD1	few	CASSGTGTGYSPLHF	TGTGCCAGCAGCGGGACCGGGACAGGCTATTCACCCCTCCACTTT
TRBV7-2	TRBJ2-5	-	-	CASSLAVSGITKTQYF	TGTGCCAGCAGCTTAGCGGTTTCAGGGATCACCAAGACCCAGTACTTC
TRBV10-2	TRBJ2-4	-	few	CASSDDTRLAKNIQYF	TGCGCCAGCAGTGACGACACCCGGTTAGCCAAAAACATTCAGTACTTC
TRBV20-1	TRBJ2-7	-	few	CSARGRKYEQYF	TGCAGTGCTAGAGGCAGGAAATACGAGCAGTACTTC
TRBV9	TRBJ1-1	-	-	CASSVDALSTEAFF	TGTGCCAGCAGCGTAGACGCGTTGTCCACTGAAGCTTTCTTT
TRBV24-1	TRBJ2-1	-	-	CATSDDTRKNEQFF	TGTGCCACCAGTGATGATACTAGGAAGAATGAGCAGTTCTTC
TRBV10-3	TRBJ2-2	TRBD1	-	CAIDRGAGELFF	TGTGCCATAGACAGGGGAGCCGGGGAGCTGTTTTTT
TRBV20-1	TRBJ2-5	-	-	CSAHNQGTETQYF	TGCAGTGCCCACAACCAGGGGACAGAGACCCAGTACTTC
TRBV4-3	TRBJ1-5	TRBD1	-	CASSQEDRVSDQPQHF	TGCGCCAGCAGCCAAGAGGACAGGGTATCGGATCAGCCCCAGCATTTT
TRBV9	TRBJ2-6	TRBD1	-	CASSINRGIGANVLTF	TGTGCCAGCAGCATCAACAGGGGAATTGGGGCCAACGTCCTGACTTTC
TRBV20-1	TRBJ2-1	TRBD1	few	CSARDSDRGHDNEQFF	TGCAGTGCTAGAGACTCGGACAGGGGGCATGACAATGAGCAGTTCTTC
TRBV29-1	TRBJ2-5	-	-	CSVEGPGVLVSQETQYF	TGCAGCGTTGAAGGACCTGGGGTCCTGGTGTCCCAAGAGACCCAGTACTTC
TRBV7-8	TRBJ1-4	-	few	CASSLLRVATNEKLFF	TGTGCCAGCAGCCTACTGCGGGTTGCAACTAATGAAAAACTGTTTTTT
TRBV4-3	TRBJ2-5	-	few	CASSQNAGTRTETQYF	TGCGCCAGCAGCCAAAACGCCGGGACCAGGACAGAGACCCAGTACTTC
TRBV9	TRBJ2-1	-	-	CASSDNRVSYNEQFF	TGTGCCAGCAGCGATAACAGGGTTTCCTACAATGAGCAGTTCTTC
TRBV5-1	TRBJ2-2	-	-	CASRRQPVTGELFF	TGCGCCAGCAGAAGACAACCGGTCACCGGGGAGCTGTTTTTT
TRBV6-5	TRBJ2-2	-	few	CASSYNEGPGELFF	TGTGCCAGCAGTTACAACGAAGGACCCGGGGAGCTGTTTTTT
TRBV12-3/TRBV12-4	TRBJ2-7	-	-	CASSPAGHEQYF	TGTGCCAGCAGTCCAGCAGGGCACGAGCAGTACTTC
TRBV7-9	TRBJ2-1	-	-	CASSLATPKAYNEQFF	TGTGCCAGCAGCTTAGCGACACCTAAAGCCTACAATGAGCAGTTCTTC